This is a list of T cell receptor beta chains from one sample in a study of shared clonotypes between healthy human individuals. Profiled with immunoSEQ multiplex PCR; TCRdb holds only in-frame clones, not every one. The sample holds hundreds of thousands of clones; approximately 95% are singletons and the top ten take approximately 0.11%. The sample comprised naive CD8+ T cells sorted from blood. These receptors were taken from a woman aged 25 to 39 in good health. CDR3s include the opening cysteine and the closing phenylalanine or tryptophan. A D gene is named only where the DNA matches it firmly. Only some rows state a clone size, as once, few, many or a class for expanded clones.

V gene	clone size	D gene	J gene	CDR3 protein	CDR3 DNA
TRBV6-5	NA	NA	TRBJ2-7	CASSYSSGVGDEQYF	TGTGCCAGCAGTTACTCGAGTGGTGTTGGGGACGAGCAGTACTTC
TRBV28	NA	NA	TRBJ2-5	CASSVYSGTPGEETQYF	TGTGCCAGCAGTGTATACTCCGGGACACCGGGGGAAGAGACCCAGTACTTC
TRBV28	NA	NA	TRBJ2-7	CASRTIGTYEQYF	TGTGCCAGCAGGACAATTGGGACTTACGAGCAGTACTTC
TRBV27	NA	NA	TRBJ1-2	CASSYGRNYGYTF	TGTGCCAGCAGCTACGGACGGAACTATGGCTACACCTTC
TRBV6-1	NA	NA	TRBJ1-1	CANTSPPGYNPEAFF	TGTGCAAACACCTCCCCCCCAGGTTATAATCCTGAAGCTTTCTTT
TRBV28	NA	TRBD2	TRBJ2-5	CASSVPGLAFTETQYF	TGTGCCAGCAGTGTTCCGGGACTAGCGTTTACAGAGACCCAGTACTTC
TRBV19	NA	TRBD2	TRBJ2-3	CASRTSGRGLDTQYF	TGTGCCAGTAGGACTAGCGGGAGGGGTTTGGATACGCAGTATTTT
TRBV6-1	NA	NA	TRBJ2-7	CASSEALTYEQYF	TGTGCCAGCAGTGAAGCGCTAACCTACGAGCAGTACTTC
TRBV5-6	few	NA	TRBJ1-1	CASSLGGNTEAFF	TGTGCCAGCAGCTTGGGAGGGAACACTGAAGCTTTCTTT
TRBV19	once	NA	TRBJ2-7	CASRITGTYEQYF	TGTGCCAGTAGGATCACAGGGACCTACGAGCAGTACTTC
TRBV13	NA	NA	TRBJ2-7	CASSLPGYEQYF	TGTGCCAGCAGCTTACCAGGGTACGAGCAGTACTTC
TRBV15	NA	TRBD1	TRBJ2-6	CATSPRKGGMMGANVLTF	TGTGCCACCAGCCCCCGAAAAGGGGGCATGATGGGGGCCAACGTCCTGACTTTC
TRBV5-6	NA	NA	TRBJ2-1	CASSPTSANEQFF	TGTGCCAGCAGCCCAACAAGCGCAAATGAGCAGTTCTTC
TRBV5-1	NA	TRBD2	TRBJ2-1	CASSGTSGPRPYNEQFF	TGCGCCAGCAGCGGGACTAGCGGCCCCCGACCCTACAATGAGCAGTTCTTC
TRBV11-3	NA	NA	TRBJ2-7	CASSLSEGWIYEQYF	TGTGCCAGCAGCTTATCGGAGGGGTGGATATACGAGCAGTACTTC
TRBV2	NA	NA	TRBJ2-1	CASSDGVLYNEQFF	TGTGCCAGCAGTGATGGCGTACTCTACAATGAGCAGTTCTTC
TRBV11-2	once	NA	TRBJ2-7	CASSLGGLGPYEQYF	TGTGCCAGCAGCTTAGGAGGACTGGGACCCTACGAGCAGTACTTC
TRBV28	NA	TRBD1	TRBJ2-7	CASSLEQGPGAYEQYF	TGTGCCAGCAGTTTGGAACAGGGGCCCGGTGCCTACGAGCAGTACTTC
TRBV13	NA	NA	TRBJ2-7	CASSLRAESYEQYF	TGTGCCAGCAGCTTACGGGCGGAATCCTACGAGCAGTACTTC
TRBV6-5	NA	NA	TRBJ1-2	CASSLLPRTPDGYTF	TGTGCCAGCAGTTTACTCCCTAGGACCCCGGATGGCTACACCTTC
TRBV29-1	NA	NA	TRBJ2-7	CSVEDRSQEYEQYF	TGCAGCGTTGAAGATCGGTCGCAGGAGTACGAGCAGTACTTC
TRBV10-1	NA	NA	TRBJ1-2	CASSESANYGYTF	TGCGCCAGCAGTGAGTCGGCTAACTATGGCTACACCTTC
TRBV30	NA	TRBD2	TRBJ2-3	CAWTLLAGGPGDTQYF	TGTGCCTGGACCCTGCTAGCGGGAGGGCCCGGAGATACGCAGTATTTT
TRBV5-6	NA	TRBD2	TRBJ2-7	CASSLAGREGDYEQYF	TGTGCCAGCAGCTTGGCCGGGCGGGAGGGCGACTACGAGCAGTACTTC
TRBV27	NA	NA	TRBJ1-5	CASPTFRVGQPQHF	TGTGCCAGCCCTACTTTTAGGGTGGGTCAGCCCCAGCATTTT
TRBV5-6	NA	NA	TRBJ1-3	CASSLRQVRNTIYF	TGTGCCAGCAGCTTGCGACAGGTCCGAAACACCATATATTTT
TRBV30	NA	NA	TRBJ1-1	CAWSVYTNTEAFF	TGTGCCTGGAGTGTGTATACGAACACTGAAGCTTTCTTT
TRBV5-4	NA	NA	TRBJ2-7	CASSFLGLEEGEQYF	TGTGCCAGCAGCTTTTTGGGCCTAGAAGAGGGCGAGCAGTACTTC
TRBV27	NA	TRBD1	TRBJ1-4	CASTQGGAHEKLFF	TGTGCCAGCACTCAGGGGGGGGCTCATGAAAAACTGTTTTTT
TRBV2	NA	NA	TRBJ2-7	CASSEGTHYEQYF	TGTGCCAGCAGTGAAGGGACTCACTACGAGCAGTACTTC
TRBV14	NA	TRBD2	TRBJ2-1	CASSRSLRTSGRDEQFF	TGTGCCAGCAGCCGCAGTTTGCGGACTAGCGGGAGGGATGAGCAGTTCTTC
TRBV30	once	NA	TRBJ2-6	CAWSPRDSGANVLTF	TGTGCCTGGAGCCCGAGGGACTCTGGGGCCAACGTCCTGACTTTC
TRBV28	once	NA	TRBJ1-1	CASSLWDIEAFF	TGTGCCAGCAGTTTATGGGACATTGAAGCTTTCTTT
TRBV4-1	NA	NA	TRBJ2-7	CASSQEEGSLYEQYF	TGCGCCAGCAGCCAAGAAGAGGGGAGCCTTTACGAGCAGTACTTC
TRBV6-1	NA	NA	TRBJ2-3	CASSAEGGGYVSADTQYF	TGTGCCAGCAGTGCAGAGGGAGGCGGATACGTTTCCGCAGATACGCAGTATTTT
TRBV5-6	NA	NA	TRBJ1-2	CASSLGSGYGYTF	TGTGCCAGCAGCTTGGGGTCAGGCTATGGCTACACCTTC
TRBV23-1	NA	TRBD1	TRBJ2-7	CASSQSGTGGLDEQYF	TGCGCCAGCAGTCAATCCGGGACAGGGGGCTTGGACGAGCAGTACTTC
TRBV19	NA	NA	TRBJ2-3	CASSIVGGDTQYF	TGTGCCAGTAGTATCGTGGGGGGAGATACGCAGTATTTT
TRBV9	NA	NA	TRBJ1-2	CASSASAYGYTF	TGTGCCAGCAGCGCTAGCGCTTATGGCTACACCTTC
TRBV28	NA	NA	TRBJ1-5	CASSLWEEVRQPQHF	TGTGCCAGCAGTTTATGGGAGGAGGTCAGGCAGCCCCAGCATTTT
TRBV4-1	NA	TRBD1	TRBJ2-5	CASSQPTGHQETQYF	TGCGCCAGCAGCCAACCGACAGGGCACCAAGAGACCCAGTACTTC